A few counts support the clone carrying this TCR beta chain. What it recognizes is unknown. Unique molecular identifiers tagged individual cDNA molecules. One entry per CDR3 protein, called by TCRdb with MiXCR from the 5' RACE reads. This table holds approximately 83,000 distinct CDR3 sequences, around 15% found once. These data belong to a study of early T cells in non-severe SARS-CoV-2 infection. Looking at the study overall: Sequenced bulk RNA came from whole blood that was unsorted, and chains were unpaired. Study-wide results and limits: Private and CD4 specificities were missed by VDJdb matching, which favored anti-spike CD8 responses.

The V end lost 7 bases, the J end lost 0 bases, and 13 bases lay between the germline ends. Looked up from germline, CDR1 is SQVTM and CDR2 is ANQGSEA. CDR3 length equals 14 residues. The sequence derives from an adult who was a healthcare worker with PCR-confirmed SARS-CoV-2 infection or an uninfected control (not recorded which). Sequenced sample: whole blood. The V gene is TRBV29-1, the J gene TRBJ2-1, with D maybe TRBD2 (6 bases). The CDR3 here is CSARPGGSYNEQFF. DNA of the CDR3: TGCAGCGCCCGGCCCGGGGGCTCCTACAATGAGCAGTTCTTC.